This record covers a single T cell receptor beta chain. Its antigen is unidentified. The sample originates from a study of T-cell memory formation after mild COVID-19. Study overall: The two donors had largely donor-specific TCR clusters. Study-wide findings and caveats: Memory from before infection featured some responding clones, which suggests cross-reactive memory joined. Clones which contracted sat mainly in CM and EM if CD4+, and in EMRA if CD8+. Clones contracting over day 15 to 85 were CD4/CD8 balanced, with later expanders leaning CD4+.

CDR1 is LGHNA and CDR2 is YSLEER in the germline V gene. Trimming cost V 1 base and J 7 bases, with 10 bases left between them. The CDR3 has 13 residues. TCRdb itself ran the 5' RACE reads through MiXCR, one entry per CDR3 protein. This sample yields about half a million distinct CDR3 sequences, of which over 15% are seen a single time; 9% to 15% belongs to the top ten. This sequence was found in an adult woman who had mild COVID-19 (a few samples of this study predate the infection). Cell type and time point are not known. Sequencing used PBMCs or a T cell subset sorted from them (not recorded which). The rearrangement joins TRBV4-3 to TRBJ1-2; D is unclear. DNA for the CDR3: TGCGCCAGCAGCCAAGCCGGGATCGGTGGCTACACCTTC. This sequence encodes CASSQAGIGGYTF.